Reported below is one T cell receptor (beta chain). This specimen belongs to a study of blood T cell repertoires in COVID-19. On the study more broadly: Sites in the United States, Italy and Spain provided acute and convalescent COVID-19 samples. PBMCs, B-cell-depleted T cells, or T cells were the source of the cDNA or gDNA that made up the material.

Source study methods: Reference gene primer amplification yielded estimated nucleated cell counts. Only in-frame clones appear in the TCRdb table, and some are missing; sequencing was by immunoSEQ multiplex PCR. V, J and clone size reflect that table, while D and trimming were determined from the DNA. The table has approximately 210,000 clones, roughly four fifths seen once; the top ten hold roughly 12%. CDR1 is SGDLS and CDR2 is YYNGEE in the germline V gene. The V end lost 0 bases, the J end lost 0 bases, and 12 bases lay between the germline ends. The CDR3 covers 16 residues. The sequencing sample was made of peripheral blood. This receptor was obtained from a woman aged 40 to 50 with acute or convalescent COVID-19. This chain connects TRBV9 to TRBJ2-5, with D tentatively TRBD1 (5 bases). The CDR3 spells CASSVARLGDQETQYF. The CDR3 coding sequence is TGTGCCAGCAGCGTAGCTAGGTTAGGGGACCAAGAGACCCAGTACTTC.